These 27 T cell receptor beta chains originate from one sample sequenced in a study of neurological immune-mediated disorders (dated by TCRdb to about 2019). The receptor library was made with 5' RACE. Sequenced using an Illumina HiSeq 2500. Starting from the raw public reads, TCRdb applied fastp trimming at Q25, assembled clones with MiXCR and retained in-frame beta chains. Rows are unified per CDR3 protein, each entry keeping the most common DNA and genes. This sample comprises about 55,000 distinct CDR3 sequences, more than 20% of them detected only once. The leading ten clones occupy about 4.6% of the sample. The meaning of the sample's time point label: technical triplicate 2. Sample: PBMCs. Every receptor here comes from a man in his 60s with HTLV-1-associated myelopathy (HAM/TSP).

The rearrangement uses TRBV12-3 or TRBV12-4 and TRBJ1-6; D uncertain. There are 12 residues in the CDR3. V was pared by 5 bases and J by 7 bases, with 6 bases between. The CDR3 sequence is CASSRMNSPLHF. The CDR3 region has the DNA TGTGCCAGCAGTCGGATGAATTCACCCCTCCACTTT.

This clonotype occurred many times. The chain joins TRBV20-1 to TRBJ2-6, with D possibly called TRBD1 or TRBD2 (6 bases each). Trimming shortened V by 6 bases and J by 0 bases, and 15 bases separated the two germline ends. This CDR3 spans 16 amino acids. Germline CDR1 and CDR2: DFQATT and SNEGSKA (reference sequence). The CDR3, as DNA: TGCAGTGCCGAAGGGGGGATGAACTCTGGGGCCAACGTCCTGACTTTC. Translating it yields CSAEGGMNSGANVLTF.

This clonotype was recorded many times. The chain uses TRBV20-1 and TRBJ1-2; 7 bases align to TRBD1. The trim removed 0 bases at V and 4 bases at J, leaving 5 bases unmatched. Germline V gives CDR1 DFQATT, CDR2 SNEGSKA (reference sequence). The CDR3 contains 14 residues. As DNA, the CDR3 is TGCAGTGCTAGAGATCAGGGGGGCGGCTATGGCTACACCTTC. Protein sequence: CSARDQGGGYGYTF.

The V call is TRBV19, the J call TRBJ1-2; no firm D call. CDR1 and CDR2 from the germline V gene are LNHDA and SQIVND (reference sequence). The CDR3 has 14 residues. V was pared by 5 bases and J by 7 bases, with 17 bases between. The CDR3 DNA reads TGTGCCAGTAGTCCGGGCCTGGAGCCTAGTGGCTACACCTTC. Its translation: CASSPGLEPSGYTF.

This clonotype was seen repeatedly, ten times or more. The V call is TRBV20-1, the J call TRBJ1-1, with D possibly TRBD1 on 5 matching bases. The germline V gene has CDR1 DFQATT and CDR2 SNEGSKA (reference sequence). Trimming removed 0 bases from V and 4 bases from J, with 15 bases in between. The CDR3 has 15 residues. This CDR3 reads CSARDLLGVGTEAFF. The CDR3 bases are TGCAGTGCTAGAGATCTCTTGGGGGTTGGCACTGAAGCTTTCTTT.

The chain is built from TRBV3-1 and TRBJ2-7, with no clear D. The V and J ends lost 0 bases and 0 bases respectively, with 12 bases between them. Germline V lookup: CDR1 LGHDT, CDR2 YNNKEL (reference sequence). CDR3 length equals 16 residues. The CDR3 DNA reads as TGTGCCAGCAGCCAAGATCCAGAAGTGAGCTCCTACGAGCAGTACTTC. It yields the protein CASSQDPEVSSYEQYF.

This clonotype turned up a few times. The chain couples TRBV18 to TRBJ2-7, with D possibly TRBD2 on 5 matching bases. Trimming pared 6 bases from V and 2 bases from J, leaving 23 bases between. CDR3 length: 17 residues. Germline loops: CDR1 KGHSH, CDR2 LQKENI. CDR3 in amino acids: CASSQSRAERRPYEQYF. The CDR3 bases are TGTGCCAGCTCGCAATCGAGGGCGGAGCGGAGACCCTACGAGCAGTACTTC.

The gene calls are TRBV28 and TRBJ1-6, with D perhaps matching TRBD1 (5 bases). Germline values: CDR1 MDHEN, CDR2 SYDVKM. The CDR3 is 15 residues long. Between the trimmed V and J ends, which lost 2 bases and 10 bases, there was a span of 15 bases. In DNA, the CDR3 is TGTGCCAGCAGTTTAAGCCAGGGACCATTGTCACCCCTCCACTTT. This translates into CASSLSQGPLSPLHF.

J is TRBJ1-1 and V is TRBV7-2, with D maybe TRBD1 (6 bases). Germline CDR1 and CDR2: SGHTA and FQGNSA. This CDR3 is 15 amino acids long. V lost 5 bases and J 4 bases, leaving 17 bases between the germline ends. The CDR3 coding sequence is TGTGCCAGCAGCCCCCGGGGGCGGGGCGGCACTGAAGCTTTCTTT. This gives the protein CASSPRGRGGTEAFF.

In this sample, this clonotype turned up many times. Written as DNA, the CDR3 is TGTGCCAGCAGCGGACTCAGCGGGGGCGCCATAGGCGAGCAGTTCTTC. It specifies CASSGLSGGAIGEQFF. The J gene is TRBJ2-1, the V gene TRBV9; 8 bases are shared with TRBD2. Germline V lookup: CDR1 SGDLS, CDR2 YYNGEE. The CDR3 runs 16 residues. The V gene end was trimmed by 3 bases and the J gene end by 10 bases; junction bases not matched to a gene: 15.

This clonotype was recorded only once. A read error may account for a junction end that differs from germline. CDR3 amino acids: CSSSVGQPGELFF. The CDR3 DNA sequence: TGTTCCAGCAGCGTAGGGCAGCCCGGGGAGCTGTTTTTT. The V call is TRBV9, the J call TRBJ2-2; D gene uncertain. The length of the CDR3 is 13 residues. CDR1 and CDR2 (germline): SGDLS, YYNGEE.

This clonotype was observed many times. The V gene is TRBV24-1, the J gene TRBJ2-7; D call uncertain. This CDR3 contains 14 residues. Trimming removed 5 bases at V and 0 bases at J, with 10 bases between. Per the germline V gene, CDR1 is KGHDR and CDR2 is SFDVKD. CDR3 sequence reads: CATSVEVSSYEQYF. CDR3 bases: TGTGCCACCAGTGTAGAGGTGAGCTCCTACGAGCAGTACTTC.

This clonotype appeared many times. The chain links TRBV20-1 to TRBJ2-1; 11 positions match TRBD2. Trimming at V came to 6 bases and at J to 3 bases, leaving 7 bases not matched to a gene. CDR1 is DFQATT and CDR2 is SNEGSKA in the germline V gene (reference sequence). This CDR3 has 15 residues. CDR3 sequence reads: CSAGGTSGVYNEQFF. The CDR3 coding sequence is TGCAGTGCAGGCGGGACTAGCGGAGTCTACAATGAGCAGTTCTTC.

A word on this clonotype: It is unclear where the CDR3 begins or ends on the DNA, so no DNA is shown, and the CDR3 is as TCRdb lists it. CDR3 residues: CASSTSGLAGSIQYF. J is TRBJ2-4 and V is TRBV6-5; TRBD2, the D gene given by the table, was not confirmed from the DNA. CDR1 and CDR2 (germline): MNHEY, SVGAGI. Inclusive of both ends, the CDR3 amounts to 15 amino acids.

CDR3 protein: CASSLAREGEQFF. CDR3 nucleotides: TGTGCCAGCAGCTTAGCCCGGGAGGGGGAGCAGTTCTTC. The rearrangement links TRBV7-2 to TRBJ2-1; 8 bases map to TRBD2. Germline V gene sequence: CDR1 SGHTA, CDR2 FQGNSA. The CDR3 spans 13 residues. V lost 0 bases, J lost 10 bases, and 2 bases stayed unmatched.

This clonotype was counted many times. The chain joins TRBV5-1 to TRBJ1-1; 9 bases align to TRBD1. Germline V gives CDR1 SGHRS, CDR2 YFSETQ. There are 14 residues in the CDR3. V trimming: 3 bases; J trimming: 1 base; junction bases outside the gene matches: 1. CDR3 sequence reads: CASSSGQGNTEAFF. CDR3 in DNA: TGCGCCAGCAGCTCGGGACAGGGGAACACTGAAGCTTTCTTT.

This clonotype showed up many times. The rearrangement links TRBV5-6 to TRBJ2-7; no firm D call. Per germline, CDR1 SGHDT and CDR2 YYEEEE. The CDR3 extends over 11 amino acids. V lost 2 bases, J lost 7 bases, and 7 bases lay in between. The CDR3 DNA is TGTGCCAGCAGCTTTTCAAGGGAGCAGTACTTC. Its protein product is CASSFSREQYF.

This clonotype was recorded at least ten times. The chain has TRBV7-9 and TRBJ2-3; D is unclear. V dropped 7 bases and J dropped 0 bases, with 11 bases sitting between them. The germline V gene encodes CDR1 SEHNR and CDR2 FQNEAQ (reference sequence). The CDR3 extends over 14 amino acids. The CDR3 spells CASIPAGSTDTQYF. Written as DNA, the CDR3 is TGTGCCAGCATCCCGGCCGGAAGCACAGATACGCAGTATTTT.

The chain uses TRBV7-3 and TRBJ2-1; 11 bases agree with TRBD2. CDR3 size: 15 residues. Germline loops: CDR1 SGHTA, CDR2 FQGTGA. The J segment lost 9 bases and the V segment lost 5 bases, leaving 9 bases of the junction unmatched. CDR3: CASSLTGTSGSEQFF. CDR3 sequence (DNA): TGTGCCAGCAGCCTCACCGGGACTAGCGGTTCTGAGCAGTTCTTC.

The chain recombines TRBV5-1 with TRBJ1-2, with TRBD1 as a possible D gene (5 bases). Trimming stripped 4 bases from V and 4 bases from J, with 11 bases between. The CDR3 loop spans 13 amino acids. The V gene's germline CDR1 is SGHRS and CDR2 YFSETQ. The CDR3 spells CASSQSGGYGYTF. The CDR3, as DNA: TGCGCCAGCAGCCAAAGTGGGGGCTATGGCTACACCTTC.

This clonotype was seen ten or more times. The chain joins TRBV10-3 to TRBJ2-2; D gene uncertain. Between the trimmed V and J ends, which lost 8 bases and 6 bases, there was a span of 16 bases. From germline, CDR1 is ENHRY and CDR2 SYGVKD. There are 14 residues in the CDR3. The CDR3 DNA sequence: TGTGCCATCCCGGCTCTCGATGTCCCCGGGGAGCTGTTTTTT. Its translation: CAIPALDVPGELFF.

This clonotype was seen repeatedly, ten times or more. V and J are TRBV3-1 and TRBJ1-1; TRBD1 might be the D (6 bases). The CDR3 contains 14 residues. The ends were cut back, 4 bases at V and 0 bases at J, with 9 bases in the middle. Germline V gene data show CDR1 as LGHDT and CDR2 as YNNKEL (reference sequence). CDR3 nucleotides: TGTGCCAGCAGCCTGGGACATTTGAACACTGAAGCTTTCTTT. As protein: CASSLGHLNTEAFF.

This chain links TRBV4-2 with TRBJ1-1, with D tentatively TRBD1 (5 bases). V lost 2 bases, J lost 11 bases, and 12 bases lay in between. Germline V gene sequence: CDR1 LGHNA, CDR2 YNFKEQ. The CDR3 runs to 12 residues. The CDR3, as DNA: TGTGCCAGCAGCCAAAACCGGGACTCGGCTTTCTTT. Protein: CASSQNRDSAFF.

This clonotype has ten or more counts. The chain couples TRBV10-3 to TRBJ2-3; D is unclear. The V gene's germline CDR1 is ENHRY and CDR2 SYGVKD. This CDR3 spans 10 amino acids. V lost 10 bases to trimming and J lost 1 base, with 3 bases between them. The CDR3 bases are TGTGCCAGCGGCACAGATACGCAGTATTTT. It is translated as CASGTDTQYF.

Ten or more counts support this clonotype. This chain links TRBV5-1 with TRBJ1-2; possible D gene TRBD1, 5 bases. V was cut by 5 bases and J by 4 bases, with 15 bases left in between. This CDR3 region has 14 residues. Germline CDR1 is SGHRS and CDR2 is YFSETQ. CDR3 DNA: TGCGCCAGCAGATATTATGCTCAGGGCTATGGCTACACCTTC. Translated, it gives CASRYYAQGYGYTF. Supplemented by reference TRBV5-1 and TRBJ1-2, the full variable domain reads KAGVTQTPRYLIKTRGQQVTLSCSPISGHRSVSWYQQTPGQGLQFLFEYFSETQRNKGNFPGRFSGRQFSNSRSEMNVSTLELGDSALYLCASRYYAQGYGYTFGSGTRLTVV.

Ten or more counts support this clonotype. V is TRBV29-1 and J is TRBJ2-3; possibly TRBD1 or TRBD2 for D (5 bases each). V lost 5 bases, J lost 5 bases, and 14 bases lay in between. The CDR3 length is 13 residues. Germline V gene sequence: CDR1 SQVTM, CDR2 ANQGSEA. The CDR3 DNA is TGCAGCGTTTCGGGGCTAGCCCTAGATACGCAGTATTTT. It encodes CSVSGLALDTQYF.

The chain joins TRBV7-6 to TRBJ1-6; perhaps TRBD1 as D (6 bases). V lost 5 bases and J lost 7, with 12 bases in between. The CDR3 runs 14 residues. Germline V CDR1 and CDR2: SGHVS, FNYEAQ. The CDR3 loop reads CASSRDIRNSPLHF. The CDR3 coding sequence is TGTGCCAGCAGCCGGGACATTAGAAATTCACCCCTCCACTTT.